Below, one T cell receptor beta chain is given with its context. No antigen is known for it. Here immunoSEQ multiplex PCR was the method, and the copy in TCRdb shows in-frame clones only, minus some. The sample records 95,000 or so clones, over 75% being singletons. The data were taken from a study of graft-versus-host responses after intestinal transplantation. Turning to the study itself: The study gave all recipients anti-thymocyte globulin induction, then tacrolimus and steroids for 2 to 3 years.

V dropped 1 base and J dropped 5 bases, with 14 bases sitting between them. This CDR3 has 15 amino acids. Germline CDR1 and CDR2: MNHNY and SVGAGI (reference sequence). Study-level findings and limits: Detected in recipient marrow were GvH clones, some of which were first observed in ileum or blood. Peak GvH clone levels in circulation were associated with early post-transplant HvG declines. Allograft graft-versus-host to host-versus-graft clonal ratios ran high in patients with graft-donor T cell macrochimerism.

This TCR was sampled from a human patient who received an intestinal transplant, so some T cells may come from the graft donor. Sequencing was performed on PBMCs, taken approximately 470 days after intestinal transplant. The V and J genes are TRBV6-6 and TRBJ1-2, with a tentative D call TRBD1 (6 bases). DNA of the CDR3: TGTGCCAGCAGTTACTATCCGGACAGCAATTATGGCTACACCTTC. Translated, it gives CASSYYPDSNYGYTF.